A selection of T cell receptor beta chains follows, all from one sample in a study of post-analysis software for immune sequencing data. Each CDR3 protein is one row after TCRdb ran MiXCR on the PCR reads. This table has roughly 160,000 distinct CDR3 sequences, 36% appearing once. The sample consisted of blood, taken after autologous hematopoietic stem cell transplantation. All receptors come from a girl aged 10 to 17 with multiple sclerosis. The CDR3 runs from the conserved cysteine through the conserved F or W. Fields, in order: V gene, CDR3 protein.

V: TRBV20-1; CDR3: CSAWAQKETQYF
V: TRBV9; CDR3: CASSVGRGGREKTQYF
V: TRBV2; CDR3: CAKERGNEQFF
V: TRBV14; CDR3: CASSLKLPIGQANYGYTF
V: TRBV12-3/TRBV12-4; CDR3: CASSSGLAGLDTQYF
V: TRBV24-1; CDR3: CATSTSGFYNEQFF
V: TRBV5-1; CDR3: CASSRTTGGLKETQYF
V: TRBV28; CDR3: CASVPLAGVTTDTQYF
V: TRBV7-8; CDR3: CASKGSWGETQYF
V: TRBV6-5; CDR3: CASSYAFGGNQPQHF
V: TRBV5-6; CDR3: CASSFIAAPYEQYF
V: TRBV5-1; CDR3: CASRGDRGRQETQYF
V: TRBV28; CDR3: CASSSPIQGNQPQHF
V: TRBV28; CDR3: CASSLFGTGDYGYTF
V: TRBV7-8; CDR3: CASSLLAGGSEQYF
V: TRBV10-3; CDR3: CAIRRGLNTEAFF
V: TRBV4-1; CDR3: CASSLDRGHSEKLFF
V: TRBV5-1; CDR3: CASSWALPETQYF
V: TRBV20-1; CDR3: CSALNWLAGVSYNEQFF
V: TRBV15; CDR3: CATQAASTDTQYF